The 24 T cell receptor beta chains in this list originate from one sample, sequenced in a study of blood T cell repertoires in COVID-19. This table comes from immunoSEQ multiplex PCR, and its TCRdb copy is limited to in-frame clones, with some not included. Here the sample spans about 250,000 clones, about 85% being singletons. Sequences were obtained from PBMCs or T cells enriched from blood (not recorded which). All receptors come from a woman aged 50 to 60 who had recovered from COVID-19.

J is TRBJ1-4 and V is TRBV7-9, with a possible D match to TRBD1 (6 bases). Germline V gives CDR1 SEHNR, CDR2 FQNEAQ (reference sequence). Trimming cost V 2 bases and J 7 bases, with 14 bases left between them. The CDR3 spans 15 residues. The CDR3 DNA reads TGTGCCAGCAGCTTATTCCAGGGGTCGGGTGAAAAACTGTTTTTT. It specifies CASSLFQGSGEKLFF. Full variable domain (rest looked up from reference TRBV7-9 and TRBJ1-4): DTGVSQNPRHKITKRGQNVTFRCDPISEHNRLYWYRQTLGQGPEFLTYFQNEAQLEKSRLLSDRFSAERPKGSFSTLEIQRTEQGDSAMYLCASSLFQGSGEKLFFGSGTQLSVL.

The CDR3 here is CASSFQDRASEAFF. CDR3 nucleotide sequence: TGTGCCAGCAGCTTCCAAGACAGGGCATCTGAAGCTTTCTTT. The chain links TRBV11-2 to TRBJ1-1; 7 positions agree with TRBD1. The CDR3 contains 14 residues. V shed 3 bases and J 6 bases; nucleotides not matched to a gene: 7. Germline CDR1 is SGHAT and CDR2 is FQNNGV.

CDR3 loop: CASSWGNYEQYF. DNA for the CDR3: TGTGCCAGCAGTTGGGGCAACTACGAGCAGTACTTC. This rearrangement joins TRBV6-2 or TRBV6-3 to TRBJ2-7, with a possible D match to TRBD1 (5 bases). From germline, CDR1 is MNHEY and CDR2 SVGEGT. V lost 4 bases to trimming and J lost 3 bases, with 7 bases between them. The CDR3 is made up of 12 amino acids.

V and J are TRBV28 and TRBJ1-2, with D possibly TRBD1 on 6 matching bases. CDR1 is MDHEN and CDR2 is SYDVKM in the germline V gene. This CDR3 spans 14 amino acids. The V gene lost 2 bases and the J gene lost 4 bases, with 11 bases spanning the gap. CDR3 amino acids: CASSLPGDGYGYTF. In DNA, the CDR3 is TGTGCCAGCAGTTTACCAGGGGATGGCTATGGCTACACCTTC.

The chain uses TRBV10-3 and TRBJ1-2; D uncertain. Trimming left V 1 base short and J 7 bases short, with 7 bases between. Per the germline V gene, CDR1 is ENHRY and CDR2 is SYGVKD. The CDR3 loop spans 12 amino acids. CDR3 coding DNA: TGTGCCATCAGTGAGTTTTCGGTTGGCTACACCTTC. Translation: CAISEFSVGYTF.

The chain combines TRBV4-2 with TRBJ1-4; 11 bases align to TRBD1. Germline assignment: CDR1 LGHNA and CDR2 YNFKEQ. The V segment lost 3 bases and the J segment 2 bases; nucleotides outside the gene matches: 11. The CDR3 sequence is 19 residues long. Here the CDR3 reads CASSHTLWDRGGTNEKLFF. The CDR3 DNA reads as TGTGCCAGCAGCCATACCCTGTGGGACAGGGGGGGGACTAATGAAAAACTGTTTTTT.

Note on this clone: The identical CDR3 is also encoded by other nucleotide sequences in the sample. The J gene is TRBJ1-2, the V gene TRBV28, with D tentatively TRBD1 (6 bases). V lost 2 bases, J lost 5 bases, and 6 bases lay in between. CDR3 size: 12 residues. The germline V gene has CDR1 MDHEN and CDR2 SYDVKM. The chain's CDR3 is CASSLQGYGYTF. DNA for the CDR3: TGTGCCAGCAGTTTACAGGGGTATGGCTACACCTTC.

The CDR3 DNA is TGTGCCAGCAGTTTATCCAGGGTCGGGGGGCCCCACGGCTACACCTTC. The encoded protein is CASSLSRVGGPHGYTF. The V call is TRBV27, the J call TRBJ1-2, with a weak D call TRBD1 (6 bases). Germline CDR1 reads MNHEY; CDR2 reads SMNVEV (reference sequence). There are 16 residues in the CDR3. V lost 0 bases and J 8 bases, leaving 19 bases between the germline ends.

The chain uses TRBV2 and TRBJ1-2; D gene ambiguous. Between the trimmed V and J ends, which lost 6 bases and 6 bases, there was a span of 11 bases. Germline assignment: CDR1 SNHLY and CDR2 FYNNEI. This CDR3 has 12 residues. CDR3: CASSGRRNGYTF. DNA for the CDR3: TGTGCCAGCAGCGGTCGGCGGAATGGCTACACCTTC.

This sequence joins TRBV29-1 and TRBJ2-3; 10 bases are a match to TRBD2. The CDR3 sequence is 17 residues long. Looked up from germline, CDR1 is SQVTM and CDR2 is ANQGSEA. V lost 2 bases and J lost 0; bases outside the gene matches: 8. In nucleotides, the CDR3 is TGCAGCGTTGAAATGTTGTTGACTAGCGGGAGCACAGATACGCAGTATTTT. Translated, it gives CSVEMLLTSGSTDTQYF.

The rearrangement joins TRBV2 to TRBJ2-7, with D possibly matching TRBD2 (5 bases). The J call may be faulty, since TRBJ2-5 better matches the DNA end. Germline CDR1 reads SNHLY; CDR2 reads FYNNEI. CDR3 length: 13 amino acids. The CDR3 bases are TGTGCCAGCGCTCCGGTTGGGAGAGAGACCCAGTACTTC. Translation gives CASAPVGRETQYF.

The chain is built from TRBV28 and TRBJ2-2; D perhaps matches TRBD2 (5 bases). Germline V gene lookup returns CDR1 MDHEN and CDR2 SYDVKM. This CDR3 is built from 14 residues. V gave up 3 bases and J gave up 5 bases, with 10 bases separating them. The CDR3 DNA sequence: TGTGCCAGCAGTTTCGGAAGAGGGACCGGGGAGCTGTTTTTT. Translation gives CASSFGRGTGELFF. The variable domain in full, completed from reference TRBV28 and TRBJ2-2, reads DVKVTQSSRYLVKRTGEKVFLECVQDMDHENMFWYRQDPGLGLRLIYFSYDVKMKEKGDIPEGYSVSREKKERFSLILESASTNQTSMYLCASSFGRGTGELFFGEGSRLTVL.

Note on this clone: Other DNA sequences from this sample encode an identical CDR3 as well. CDR3 DNA sequence: TGTGCCAGCAGTTTTTCAGGCTACGAGCAGTACTTC. Protein: CASSFSGYEQYF. The chain joins TRBV12-3 or TRBV12-4 to TRBJ2-7; D gene unclear. CDR3 size: 12 residues. Trimming shortened V by 3 bases and J by 3 bases, and 6 bases separated the two germline ends.

V usage is TRBV7-6 and J usage is TRBJ2-3; 9 nucleotides align to TRBD2. CDR1 is SGHVS, CDR2 FNYEAQ, per germline. CDR3 length: 14 amino acids. Trimming took 1 base from V and 5 from J; bases not matched to a gene: 1. This chain's CDR3 is CASSLGAGGDTQYF. The CDR3 DNA is TGTGCCAGCAGCTTAGGAGCGGGAGGAGATACGCAGTATTTT.

The chain has TRBV11-2 and TRBJ1-2, with 8 bases identical to TRBD1. This CDR3 comprises 14 residues. Germline V gene lookup returns CDR1 SGHAT and CDR2 FQNNGV. V trimming: 2 bases; J trimming: 4 bases; junction bases outside the gene matches: 3. CDR3 sequence reads: CASSLQGAGYGYTF. Written as DNA, the CDR3 is TGTGCCAGCAGCTTACAGGGGGCGGGCTATGGCTACACCTTC. The variable domain in full, completed from reference TRBV11-2 and TRBJ1-2, reads EAGVAQSPRYKIIEKRQSVAFWCNPISGHATLYWYQQILGQGPKLLIQFQNNGVVDDSQLPKDRFSAERLKGVDSTLKIQPAKLEDSAVYLCASSLQGAGYGYTFGSGTRLTVV.

The V and J genes are TRBV5-1 and TRBJ2-7; the match to TRBD2 covers 7 bases. The junction had 9 bases not matched to a gene; V was cut back by 3 bases and J by 0 bases. The CDR3 consists of 16 residues. The V gene's germline CDR1 is SGHRS and CDR2 YFSETQ. The CDR3 sequence is CASSWGGDASSYEQYF. In DNA form, the CDR3 reads TGCGCCAGCAGCTGGGGGGGGGACGCCAGCTCCTACGAGCAGTACTTC. The whole variable domain, remainder taken from reference TRBV5-1 and TRBJ2-7, is KAGVTQTPRYLIKTRGQQVTLSCSPISGHRSVSWYQQTPGQGLQFLFEYFSETQRNKGNFPGRFSGRQFSNSRSEMNVSTLELGDSALYLCASSWGGDASSYEQYFGPGTRLTVT.

This clone was picked up one time. The chain recombines TRBV19 with TRBJ2-7; 10 nucleotides line up with TRBD2. The CDR3 totals 16 residues. Germline V gene data show CDR1 as LNHDA and CDR2 as SQIVND (reference sequence). V shed 4 bases and J 4 bases; nucleotides not matched to a gene: 10. The CDR3 DNA sequence: TGTGCCAGTAGTAGATGGGGCCTAGCGGGAGTTTACGAGCAGTACTTC. Residues: CASSRWGLAGVYEQYF.

The chain has TRBV29-1 and TRBJ2-7; the D gene is possibly TRBD2 (5 bases). V gave up 3 bases and J gave up 9 bases, with 18 bases separating them. The germline V gene has CDR1 SQVTM and CDR2 ANQGSEA. The CDR3 extends over 13 amino acids. The CDR3 nucleotides are TGCAGCGTTGAGGCAGGAGGTGCCAGCCGGCAGTACTTC. It specifies CSVEAGGASRQYF.

Only one count was recorded for this clone. The genes are TRBV28 and TRBJ2-1; 7 bases are a match to TRBD1. This CDR3 has 15 residues. Germline CDR1 reads MDHEN; CDR2 reads SYDVKM. Trimming at V came to 4 bases and at J to 4 bases, leaving 7 bases not matched to a gene. CDR3 DNA: TGTGCCAGCAGTTCTACAGGGGCCGCTTACAATGAGCAGTTCTTC. Translation: CASSSTGAAYNEQFF.

With respect to this clone: One end of the junction is discordant with germline, which a read error may explain. V is TRBV28 and J is TRBJ2-7, with 8 nucleotides matching TRBD2. The CDR3 is 15 residues long. In germline, CDR1 is MDHEN, CDR2 SYDVKM. This CDR3 is CASRRTGTSKTNPRF. The CDR3 nucleotides are TGTGCCAGCAGACGAACCGGGACTAGTAAAACTAATCCTCGCTTC.

As DNA, the CDR3 is TGTGCCAGCAGTGAAGCGCTTCTGGGAGGCTCCTCTTCCTACGAGCAGTACTTC. Amino acid sequence: CASSEALLGGSSSYEQYF. The chain recombines TRBV2 with TRBJ2-7; tentatively, D is TRBD2 (6 bases). Germline V lookup: CDR1 SNHLY, CDR2 FYNNEI. The germline V and J ends were trimmed by 0 bases and 1 base, with 19 bases remaining between them. This CDR3 is built from 18 residues.

J is TRBJ2-5 and V is TRBV15, with 7 positions matching TRBD2. With V trimmed by 1 base and J by 5 bases, 4 bases remained unmatched. This CDR3 region has 14 residues. CDR1 is LNHNV, CDR2 YYDKDF, per germline (reference sequence). The CDR3 loop is CATSRGPGGETQYF. The CDR3 bases are TGTGCCACCAGCAGAGGACCCGGGGGGGAGACCCAGTACTTC.

The chain joins TRBV28 to TRBJ1-4; 8 bases are a match to TRBD1. The CDR3 totals 16 residues. V trimming: 2 bases; J trimming: 2 bases; junction bases outside the gene matches: 4. Per germline, CDR1 MDHEN and CDR2 SYDVKM. CDR3 coding DNA: TGTGCCAGCAGTTTACAGGGGGCGGCCACTAATGAAAAACTGTTTTTT. Protein: CASSLQGAATNEKLFF.

V and J are TRBV28 and TRBJ1-1, with TRBD1 as a possible D gene (5 bases). The CDR3 is made up of 14 amino acids. The V end was cut by 7 bases, the J end by 2 bases, with 14 bases between. The germline V gene encodes CDR1 MDHEN and CDR2 SYDVKM. The CDR3 loop reads CASTEGRVNTEAFF. As DNA, the CDR3 is TGTGCCAGCACGGAGGGGCGGGTAAACACTGAAGCTTTCTTT.